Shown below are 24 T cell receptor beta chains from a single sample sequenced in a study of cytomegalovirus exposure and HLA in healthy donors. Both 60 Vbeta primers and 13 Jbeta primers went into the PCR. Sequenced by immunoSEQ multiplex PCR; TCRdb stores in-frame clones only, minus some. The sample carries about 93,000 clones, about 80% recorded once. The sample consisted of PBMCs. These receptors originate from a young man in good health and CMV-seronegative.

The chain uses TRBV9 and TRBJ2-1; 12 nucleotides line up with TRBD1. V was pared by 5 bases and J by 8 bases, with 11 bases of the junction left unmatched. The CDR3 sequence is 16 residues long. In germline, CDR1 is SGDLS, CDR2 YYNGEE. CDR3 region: CASSDPGTGGVDEQFF. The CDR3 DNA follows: TGTGCCAGCAGTGACCCCGGGACAGGGGGCGTTGATGAGCAGTTCTTC.

In DNA form, the CDR3 reads TGTGCCATCAGTGCTCACAGTAACTATGGCTACACCTTC. Protein product: CAISAHSNYGYTF. This chain joins TRBV10-3 and TRBJ1-2; no clear D. Trimming shortened V by 4 bases and J by 1 base, and 7 bases separated the two germline ends. CDR1 is ENHRY, CDR2 SYGVKD, per germline. This CDR3 has 13 amino acids.

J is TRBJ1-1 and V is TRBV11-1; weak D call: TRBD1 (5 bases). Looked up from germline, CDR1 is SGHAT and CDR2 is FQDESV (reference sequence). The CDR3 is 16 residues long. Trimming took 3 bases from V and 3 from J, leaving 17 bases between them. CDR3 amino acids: CASSFDGGIRHTEAFF. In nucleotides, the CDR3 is TGTGCCAGCAGCTTTGACGGGGGTATACGGCACACTGAAGCTTTCTTT.

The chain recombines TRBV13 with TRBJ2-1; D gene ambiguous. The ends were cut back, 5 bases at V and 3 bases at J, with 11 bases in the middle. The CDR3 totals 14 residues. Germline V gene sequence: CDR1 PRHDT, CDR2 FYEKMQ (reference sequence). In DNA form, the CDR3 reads TGTGCCAGCAGCCCACGACTCGACTACAATGAGCAGTTCTTC. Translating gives CASSPRLDYNEQFF.

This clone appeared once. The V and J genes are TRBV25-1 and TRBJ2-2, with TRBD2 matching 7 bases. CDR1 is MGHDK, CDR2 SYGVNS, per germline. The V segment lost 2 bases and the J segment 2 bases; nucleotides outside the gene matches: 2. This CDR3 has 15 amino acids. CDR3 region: CASSESGVNTGELFF. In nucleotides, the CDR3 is TGTGCCAGCAGTGAAAGCGGGGTCAACACCGGGGAGCTGTTTTTT. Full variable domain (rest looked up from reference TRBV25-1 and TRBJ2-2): EADIYQTPRYLVIGTGKKITLECSQTMGHDKMYWYQQDPGMELHLIHYSYGVNSTEKGDLSSESTVSRIRTEHFPLTLESARPSHTSQYLCASSESGVNTGELFFGEGSRLTVL.

CDR3 sequence: CASSIRGATDEQYF. For the CDR3, the DNA is TGTGCCAGCAGCATAAGGGGCGCGACGGACGAGCAGTACTTC. The chain couples TRBV6-6 to TRBJ2-7, with D perhaps TRBD1 (5 bases). V lost 6 bases and J 5 bases, leaving 17 bases between the germline ends. The CDR3 contains 14 residues. Germline values: CDR1 MNHNY, CDR2 SVGAGI (reference sequence).

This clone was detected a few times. CDR3 nucleotide sequence: TGCAGCGTCGTTAGACCCAGGAAAGCTTTCTTT. Residues: CSVVRPRKAFF. The V gene is TRBV29-1, the J gene TRBJ1-1; no clear D. The V gene's germline CDR1 is SQVTM and CDR2 ANQGSEA. CDR3 length equals 11 residues. Trimming shortened V by 6 bases and J by 9 bases, and 14 bases separated the two germline ends.

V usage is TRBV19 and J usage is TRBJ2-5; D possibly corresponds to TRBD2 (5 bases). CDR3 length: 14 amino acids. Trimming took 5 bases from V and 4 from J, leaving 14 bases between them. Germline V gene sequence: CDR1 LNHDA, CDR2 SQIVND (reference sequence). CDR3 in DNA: TGTGCCAGTAGTCCCCTCCGGGGTGGAGAGACCCAGTACTTC. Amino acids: CASSPLRGGETQYF.

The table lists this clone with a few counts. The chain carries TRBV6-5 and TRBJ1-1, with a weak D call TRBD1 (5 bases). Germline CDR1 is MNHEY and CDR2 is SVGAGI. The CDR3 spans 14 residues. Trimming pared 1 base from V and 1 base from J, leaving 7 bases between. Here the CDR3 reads CASSYFQGNTEAFF. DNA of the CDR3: TGTGCCAGCAGTTACTTCCAGGGGAACACTGAAGCTTTCTTT.

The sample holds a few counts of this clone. The CDR3 region has the DNA TGTGCCAGCAGTCGCAGGAACACTGAAGCTTTCTTT. Amino acid sequence: CASSRRNTEAFF. The rearrangement joins TRBV25-1 to TRBJ1-1; D uncertain. CDR3 length: 12 amino acids. Germline-derived CDR1 and CDR2 are MGHDK and SYGVNS. V was cut by 5 bases and J by 1 base, with 5 bases left in between.

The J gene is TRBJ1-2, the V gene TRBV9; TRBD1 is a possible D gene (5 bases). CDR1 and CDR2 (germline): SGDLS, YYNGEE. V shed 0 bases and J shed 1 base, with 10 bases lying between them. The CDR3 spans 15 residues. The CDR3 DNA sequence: TGTGCCAGCAGCGTAGCTGGGGGGTTTAACTATGGCTACACCTTC. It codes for CASSVAGGFNYGYTF.

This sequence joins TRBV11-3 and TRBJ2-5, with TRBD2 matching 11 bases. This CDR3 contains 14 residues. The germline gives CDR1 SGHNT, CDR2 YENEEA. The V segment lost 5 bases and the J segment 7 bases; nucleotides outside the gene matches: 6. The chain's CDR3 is CASSGTSGSMTQYF. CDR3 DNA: TGTGCCAGCAGCGGGACTAGCGGATCTATGACCCAGTACTTC.

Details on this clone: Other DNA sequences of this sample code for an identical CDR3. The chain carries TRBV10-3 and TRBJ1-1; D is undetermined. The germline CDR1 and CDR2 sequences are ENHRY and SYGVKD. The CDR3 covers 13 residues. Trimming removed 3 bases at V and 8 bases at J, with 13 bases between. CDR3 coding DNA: TGTGCCATCAGTGACATTAGCGGCAGAGAAGCTTTCTTT. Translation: CAISDISGREAFF.

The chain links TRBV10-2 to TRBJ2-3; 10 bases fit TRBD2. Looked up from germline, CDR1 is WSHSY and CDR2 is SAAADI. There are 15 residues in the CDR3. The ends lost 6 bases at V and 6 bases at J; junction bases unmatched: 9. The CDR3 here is CASRQTSGWPDTQYF. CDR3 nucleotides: TGCGCCAGCAGGCAGACTAGCGGGTGGCCCGATACGCAGTATTTT.

CDR3 sequence (DNA): TGTGCCAGCAGCCGGGACAGACTCTATGGCTACACCTTC. Protein product: CASSRDRLYGYTF. The chain uses TRBV14 and TRBJ1-2; 7 nucleotides align to TRBD1. Germline CDR1 and CDR2: SGHDN and FVKESK. V shed 4 bases, J shed 4 bases, and the junction held 3 bases outside the gene matches. There are 13 residues in the CDR3.

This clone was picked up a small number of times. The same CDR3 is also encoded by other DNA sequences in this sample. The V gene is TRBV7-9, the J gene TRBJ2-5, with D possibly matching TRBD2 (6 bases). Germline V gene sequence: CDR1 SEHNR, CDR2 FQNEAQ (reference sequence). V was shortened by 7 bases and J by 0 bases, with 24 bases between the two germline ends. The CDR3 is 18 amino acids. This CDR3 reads CASTGGRREQLYQETQYF. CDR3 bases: TGTGCCAGCACCGGGGGTAGAAGGGAACAGCTGTACCAAGAGACCCAGTACTTC.

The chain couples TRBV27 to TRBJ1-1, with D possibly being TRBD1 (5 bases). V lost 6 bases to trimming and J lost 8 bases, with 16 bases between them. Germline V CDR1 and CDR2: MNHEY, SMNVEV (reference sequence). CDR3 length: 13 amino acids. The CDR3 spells CASSKGGAWEAFF. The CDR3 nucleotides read TGTGCCAGCAGCAAAGGAGGGGCTTGGGAAGCTTTCTTT.

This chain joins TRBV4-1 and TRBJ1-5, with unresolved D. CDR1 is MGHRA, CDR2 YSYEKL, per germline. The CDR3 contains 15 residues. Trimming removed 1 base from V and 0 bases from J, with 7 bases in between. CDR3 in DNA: TGCGCCAGCAGCCAAGGGCAGAATAGCAATCAGCCCCAGCATTTT. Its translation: CASSQGQNSNQPQHF.

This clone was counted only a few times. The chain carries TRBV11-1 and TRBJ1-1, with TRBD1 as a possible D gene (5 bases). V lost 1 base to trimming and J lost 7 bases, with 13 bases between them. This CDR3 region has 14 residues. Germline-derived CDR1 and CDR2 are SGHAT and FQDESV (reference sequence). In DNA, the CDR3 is TGTGCCAGCAGCTTAGATGTGACAGCGAGTGAAGCTTTCTTT. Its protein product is CASSLDVTASEAFF. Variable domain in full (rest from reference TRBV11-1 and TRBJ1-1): EAEVAQSPRYKITEKSQAVAFWCDPISGHATLYWYRQILGQGPELLVQFQDESVVDDSQLPKDRFSAERLKGVDSTLKIQPAELGDSAMYLCASSLDVTASEAFFGQGTRLTVV.

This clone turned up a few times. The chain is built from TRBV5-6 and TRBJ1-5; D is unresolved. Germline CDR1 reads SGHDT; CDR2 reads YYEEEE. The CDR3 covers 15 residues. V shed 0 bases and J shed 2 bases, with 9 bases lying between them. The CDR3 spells CASSLGDNGNQPQHF. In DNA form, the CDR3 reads TGTGCCAGCAGCTTGGGAGACAATGGCAATCAGCCCCAGCATTTT.

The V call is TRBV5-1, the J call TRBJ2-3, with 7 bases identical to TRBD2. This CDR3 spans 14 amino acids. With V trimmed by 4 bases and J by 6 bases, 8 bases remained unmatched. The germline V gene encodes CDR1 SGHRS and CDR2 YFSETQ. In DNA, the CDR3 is TGCGCCAGCAGCCAGGGACTACGGGGGGATACGCAGTATTTT. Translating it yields CASSQGLRGDTQYF.

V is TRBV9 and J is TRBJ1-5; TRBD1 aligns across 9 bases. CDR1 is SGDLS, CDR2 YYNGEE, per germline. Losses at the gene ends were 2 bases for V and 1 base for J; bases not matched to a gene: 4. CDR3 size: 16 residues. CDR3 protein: CASSVSGTGSNQPQHF. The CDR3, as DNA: TGTGCCAGCAGCGTTTCCGGGACAGGGAGCAATCAGCCCCAGCATTTT.

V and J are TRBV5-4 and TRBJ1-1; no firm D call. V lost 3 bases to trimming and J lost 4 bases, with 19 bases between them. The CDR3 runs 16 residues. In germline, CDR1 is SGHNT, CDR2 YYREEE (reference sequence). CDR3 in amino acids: CASSSPTRGGPTEAFF. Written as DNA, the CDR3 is TGTGCCAGCAGCTCCCCGACTCGCGGCGGGCCCACTGAAGCTTTCTTT.

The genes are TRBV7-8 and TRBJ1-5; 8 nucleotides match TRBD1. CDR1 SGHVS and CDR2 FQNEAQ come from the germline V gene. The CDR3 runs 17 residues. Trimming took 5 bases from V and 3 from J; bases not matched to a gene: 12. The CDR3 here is CASSRGPTGDLNQPQHF. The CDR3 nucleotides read TGTGCCAGCAGCCGCGGGCCGACAGGGGACCTCAATCAGCCCCAGCATTTT.